This T cell receptor beta chain was obtained from a study of OX40 agonist ivuxolimab in advanced cancers. Across the whole study: Intravenous ivuxolimab was administered to patients every 2 weeks at 0.01 to 10 mg/kg. Study outcomes and limitations: CD4+ and CD8+ blood T cells expanded clonally by week 6 at 0.1 to 3.0 mg/kg.

A remark on this clone: Its antigen remains unidentified.

TCRdb's table, derived via immunoSEQ multiplex PCR, lists solely in-frame clones and lacks some. The top ten clones hold about 20% of a sample with about 39,000 clones, around 90% of them seen once. This CDR3 is built from 12 residues. Germline lookup yields CDR1 SGHDN and CDR2 FVKESK. V gave up 1 base and J gave up 0 bases, with 1 base separating them. The chain employs TRBV14 and TRBJ2-7; no definite D call. This clonotype originated in an adult with an advanced solid tumor such as melanoma, head and neck, liver or kidney cancer. The sequences come from CD4+ or CD8+ T cells sorted from blood, collected in a trial of the OX40 agonist ivuxolimab. The CDR3 reads CASSQVSYEQYF. DNA of the CDR3: TGTGCCAGCAGCCAAGTCTCCTACGAGCAGTACTTC.